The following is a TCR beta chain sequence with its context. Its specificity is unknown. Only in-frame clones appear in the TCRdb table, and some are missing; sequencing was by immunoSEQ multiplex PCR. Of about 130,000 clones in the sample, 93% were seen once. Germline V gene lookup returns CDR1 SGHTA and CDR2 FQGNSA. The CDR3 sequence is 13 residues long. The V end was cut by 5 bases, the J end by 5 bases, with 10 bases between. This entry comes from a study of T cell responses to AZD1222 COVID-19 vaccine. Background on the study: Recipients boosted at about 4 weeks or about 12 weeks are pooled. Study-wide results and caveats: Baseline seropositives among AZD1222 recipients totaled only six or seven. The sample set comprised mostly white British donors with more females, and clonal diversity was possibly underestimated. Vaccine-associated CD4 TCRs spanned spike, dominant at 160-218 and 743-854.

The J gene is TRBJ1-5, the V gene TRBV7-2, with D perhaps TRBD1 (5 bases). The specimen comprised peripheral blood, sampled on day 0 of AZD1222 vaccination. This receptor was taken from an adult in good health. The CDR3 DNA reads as TGTGCCAGCAGCCCCGACAGCTATCAGCCCCAGCATTTT. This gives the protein CASSPDSYQPQHF.